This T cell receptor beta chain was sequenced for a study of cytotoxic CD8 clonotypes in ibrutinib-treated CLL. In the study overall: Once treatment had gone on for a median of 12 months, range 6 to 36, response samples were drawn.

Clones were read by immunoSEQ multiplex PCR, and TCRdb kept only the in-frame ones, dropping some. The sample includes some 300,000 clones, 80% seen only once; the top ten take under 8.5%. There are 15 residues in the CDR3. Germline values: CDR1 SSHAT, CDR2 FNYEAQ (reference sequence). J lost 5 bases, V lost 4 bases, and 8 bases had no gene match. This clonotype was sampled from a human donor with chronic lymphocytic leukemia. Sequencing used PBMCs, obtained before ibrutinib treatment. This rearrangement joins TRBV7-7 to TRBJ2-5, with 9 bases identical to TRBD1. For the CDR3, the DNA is TGTGCCAGCAGCTACCGGGACAGGGTCGGTGAGACCCAGTACTTC. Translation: CASSYRDRVGETQYF.